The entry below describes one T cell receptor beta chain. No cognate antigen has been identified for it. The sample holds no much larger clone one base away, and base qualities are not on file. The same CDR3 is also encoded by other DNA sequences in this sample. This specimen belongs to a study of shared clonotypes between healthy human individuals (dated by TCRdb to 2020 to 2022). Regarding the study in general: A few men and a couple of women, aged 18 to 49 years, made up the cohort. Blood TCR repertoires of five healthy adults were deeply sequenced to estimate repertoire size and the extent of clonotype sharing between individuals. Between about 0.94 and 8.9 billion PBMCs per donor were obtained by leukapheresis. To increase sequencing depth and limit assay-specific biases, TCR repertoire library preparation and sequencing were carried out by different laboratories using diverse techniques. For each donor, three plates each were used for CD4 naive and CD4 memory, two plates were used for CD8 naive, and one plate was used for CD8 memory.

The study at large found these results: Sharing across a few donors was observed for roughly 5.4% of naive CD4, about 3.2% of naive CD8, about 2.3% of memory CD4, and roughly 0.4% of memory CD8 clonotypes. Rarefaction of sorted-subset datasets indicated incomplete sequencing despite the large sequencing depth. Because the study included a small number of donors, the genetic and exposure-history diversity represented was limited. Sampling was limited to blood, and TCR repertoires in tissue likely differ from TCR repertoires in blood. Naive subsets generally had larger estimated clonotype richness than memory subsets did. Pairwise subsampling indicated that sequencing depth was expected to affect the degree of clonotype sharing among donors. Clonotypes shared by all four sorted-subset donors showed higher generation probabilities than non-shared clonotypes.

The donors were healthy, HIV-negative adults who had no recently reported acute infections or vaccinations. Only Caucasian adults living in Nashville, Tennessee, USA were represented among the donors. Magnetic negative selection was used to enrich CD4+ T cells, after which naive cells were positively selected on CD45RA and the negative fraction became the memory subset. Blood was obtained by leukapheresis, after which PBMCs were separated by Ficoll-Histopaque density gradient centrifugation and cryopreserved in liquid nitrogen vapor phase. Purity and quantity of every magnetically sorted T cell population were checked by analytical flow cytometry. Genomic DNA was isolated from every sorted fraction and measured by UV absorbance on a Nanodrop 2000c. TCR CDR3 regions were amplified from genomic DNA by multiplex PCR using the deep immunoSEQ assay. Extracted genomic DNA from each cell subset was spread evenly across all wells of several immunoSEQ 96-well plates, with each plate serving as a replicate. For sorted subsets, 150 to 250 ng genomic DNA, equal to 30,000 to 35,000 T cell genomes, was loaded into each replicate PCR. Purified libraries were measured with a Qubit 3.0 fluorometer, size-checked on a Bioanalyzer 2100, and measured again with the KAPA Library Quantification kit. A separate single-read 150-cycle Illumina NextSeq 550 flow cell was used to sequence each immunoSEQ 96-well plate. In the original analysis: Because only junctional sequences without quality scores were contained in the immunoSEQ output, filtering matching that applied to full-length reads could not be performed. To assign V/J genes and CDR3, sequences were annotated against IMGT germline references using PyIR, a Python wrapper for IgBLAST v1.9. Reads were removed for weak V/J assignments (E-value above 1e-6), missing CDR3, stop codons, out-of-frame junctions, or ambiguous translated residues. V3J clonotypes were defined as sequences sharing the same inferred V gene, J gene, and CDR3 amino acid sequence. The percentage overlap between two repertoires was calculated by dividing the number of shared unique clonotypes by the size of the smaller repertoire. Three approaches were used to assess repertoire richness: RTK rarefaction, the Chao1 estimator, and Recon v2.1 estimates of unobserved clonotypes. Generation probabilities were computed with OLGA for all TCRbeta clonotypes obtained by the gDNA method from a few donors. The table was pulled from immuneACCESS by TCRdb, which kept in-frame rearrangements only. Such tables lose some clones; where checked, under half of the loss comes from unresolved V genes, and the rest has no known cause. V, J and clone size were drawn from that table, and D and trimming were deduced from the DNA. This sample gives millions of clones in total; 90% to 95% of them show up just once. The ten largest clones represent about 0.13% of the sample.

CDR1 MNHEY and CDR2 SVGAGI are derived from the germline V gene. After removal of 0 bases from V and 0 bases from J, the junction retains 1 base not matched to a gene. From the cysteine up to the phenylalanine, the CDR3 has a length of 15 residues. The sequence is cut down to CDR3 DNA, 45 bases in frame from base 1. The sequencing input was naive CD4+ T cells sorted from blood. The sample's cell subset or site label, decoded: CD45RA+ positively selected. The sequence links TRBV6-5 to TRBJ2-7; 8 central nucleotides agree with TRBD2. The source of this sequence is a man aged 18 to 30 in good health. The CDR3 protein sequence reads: CASSYSAGGSYEQYF. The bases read TGTGCCAGCAGTTACTCGGCGGGAGGCTCCTACGAGCAGTACTTC.